This TCR beta chain was observed in a study of blood T cell repertoires in COVID-19. Across the study: Acute and convalescent COVID-19 samples came from the United States, Italy and Spain.

The CDR3 is made up of 14 amino acids. The germline CDR1 and CDR2 sequences are SGHTA and FQGNSA. Trimming left V 5 bases short and J 10 bases short, with 18 bases between. Assay used: immunoSEQ multiplex PCR; TCRdb lists only in-frame clones, some missing. The sample yields fewer than 350,000 clones, around 81% seen once. The V call is TRBV7-2, the J call TRBJ2-1; TRBD2 is a possible D gene (7 bases). The clonotype comes from a woman aged 45-59 years with active or convalescent COVID-19. Sequenced input: peripheral blood. CDR3 DNA: TGTGCCAGCAGCCTCCGAGGGGGGGTAATGGAGCAGTTCTTC. This codes for CASSLRGGVMEQFF.